Each of the 7 T cell receptor beta chains below was sequenced from the same sample in a study of cytotoxic CD8 clonotypes in ibrutinib-treated CLL. Libraries were prepared by immunoSEQ multiplex PCR; TCRdb keeps only in-frame clonotypes and omits some of them. In the table there are 200,000 to 250,000 clones, roughly 74% of which are singletons. The sequencing used PBMCs, collected after 24 months of ibrutinib treatment. All receptors come from a human donor with chronic lymphocytic leukemia.

This clone was seen a few times. The J gene is TRBJ2-7, the V gene TRBV6-5; D may match TRBD1 or TRBD2 (5 bases each). Germline loops: CDR1 MNHEY, CDR2 SVGAGI. V was clipped by 10 bases and J by 2 bases, with 9 bases between them. The CDR3 sequence is 11 residues long. The CDR3 DNA reads as TGTGCCACTGGGGGACCCTACGAGCAGTACTTC. As protein: CATGGPYEQYF.

The V gene is TRBV6-1, the J gene TRBJ2-7, with D hard to call. V lost 1 base and J lost 6, with 7 bases in between. Germline V CDR1 and CDR2: MNHNS, SASEGT. The CDR3 covers 12 residues. In DNA, the CDR3 is TGTGCCAGCAGTGAAGGGGCAGCCGAGCAGTACTTC. It codes for CASSEGAAEQYF.

The V call is TRBV5-1, the J call TRBJ2-1; 8 positions agree with TRBD2. From germline, CDR1 is SGHRS and CDR2 YFSETQ. The CDR3 covers 15 residues. Unmatched junction bases numbered 12, after V lost 7 bases and J lost 6 bases. The CDR3 DNA follows: TGCGCCAGCCAATCGCGGCGGGAGGTGGGCAATGAGCAGTTCTTC. Its translation is CASQSRREVGNEQFF.

This chain joins TRBV6-5 and TRBJ2-7; TRBD2 agrees at 7 bases. The germline gives CDR1 MNHEY, CDR2 SVGAGI. CDR3 length equals 16 residues. V shed 4 bases and J 3 bases; nucleotides not matched to a gene: 12. The CDR3: CASSFLPGVAGYEQYF. CDR3 DNA: TGTGCCAGCAGTTTCCTACCGGGGGTAGCGGGCTACGAGCAGTACTTC.

This chain links TRBV29-1 with TRBJ2-4; 13 bases fit TRBD2. CDR1 SQVTM and CDR2 ANQGSEA come from the germline V gene. V lost 5 bases, J lost 0 bases, and 7 bases stayed unmatched. The CDR3 runs 17 residues. CDR3 residues: CSVRGLAGTLAKNIQYF. In DNA form, the CDR3 reads TGCAGCGTTAGGGGACTAGCGGGGACTCTAGCCAAAAACATTCAGTACTTC. The full variable domain, in which reference TRBV29-1 and TRBJ2-4 provide the parts outside the CDR3, is SAVISQKPSRDICQRGTSLTIQCQVDSQVTMMFWYRQQPGQSLTLIATANQGSEATYESGFVIDKFPISRPNLTFSTLTVSNMSPEDSSIYLCSVRGLAGTLAKNIQYFGAGTRLSVL.

This chain joins TRBV2 and TRBJ2-1; TRBD2 might be the D (6 bases). The V end lost 7 bases, the J end lost 0 bases, and 10 bases lay between the germline ends. Germline assignment: CDR1 SNHLY and CDR2 FYNNEI. CDR3 length: 14 residues. CDR3 nucleotide sequence: TGTGCCAGCAAGGACGGGAGCTCCTACAATGAGCAGTTCTTC. It translates to CASKDGSSYNEQFF.

The gene calls are TRBV21-1 and TRBJ1-2; TRBD1 is taken as the D call from the table, unchecked against the DNA. TRBV21-1 is a pseudogene locus. CDR3 length: 12 residues. For the CDR3, the DNA is TGTGCCAGCAGCATGAACAGGGGAGGCTACACCTTC. Translating it yields CASSMNRGGYTF.